The entry below gives a single TCR beta chain sequence along with its context. The antigen is unknown. Profiling relied on immunoSEQ multiplex PCR, and the TCRdb table lists in-frame clones only, not all of them. The sample includes about 8,500 clones, about 80% of them seen just once. This CDR3 contains 13 residues. The germline CDR1 and CDR2 sequences are MNHNS and SASEGT. After removal of 3 bases from V and 15 bases from J, the junction contained 11 bases not matched to a gene. This record belongs to a study of PD-1 blockade in classical Hodgkin lymphoma. The study, taken as a whole, reports: Differences between repertoires have undefined causes, possibly disease activity or prior therapy.

The patients all showed relapse after autologous stem cell transplantation, while their brentuximab vedotin exposure varied. Magnetic negative selection purified CD4+ T cells from thawed PBMCs. The V call is TRBV6-1, the J call TRBJ2-1, with 7 bases lining up with TRBD2. This clonotype was sampled from a human donor with classical Hodgkin lymphoma. The input for sequencing was CD4+ T cells from blood, taken at baseline. The CDR3 nucleotides are TGTGCCAGCAGTGAGACTGGCGGGAGATACGGGTTCTTC. This sequence encodes CASSETGGRYGFF.